The rows below give T cell receptor beta chains drawn from one sample of a study of blood T cells in healthy people across ages. MiXCR, applied by TCRdb to the 5' RACE reads, yields one record per CDR3 protein. The sample holds 600,000 or so distinct CDR3 sequences, about 30% seen once. The sequencing input was blood. The source is a woman of 80 years or more in good health. Both conserved end residues are part of each CDR3. The D gene is left open where the match is weak. Clone size, where shown, is once, few, many, or a class for clones that have expanded.

TRBV13	TRBJ2-1	19	TRBD2	many	TGTGCCAGCAGCCCCCGGGTAGCGGGGGACCGCAACACGGACAATGAGCAGTTCTTC	CASSPRVAGDRNTDNEQFF
TRBV6-5	TRBJ1-2	13	TRBD1	many	TGTGCCAGCAGTATGACAGGGGCTCGTGTCTACACCTTC	CASSMTGARVYTF
TRBV7-2	TRBJ1-3	14	TRBD1	.	TGTGCCAGCAGCCTAGAGACAGGGGGAAACACCATATATTTT	CASSLETGGNTIYF
TRBV7-8	TRBJ2-5	15	TRBD1	many	TGTGCCAGCAGCGTCCGGGACAGGGGGCAAGAGACCCAGTACTTC	CASSVRDRGQETQYF
TRBV5-1	TRBJ2-3	14	.	.	TGCGCCAGCAGCTTGGATGGGAGCACAGATGCGCAGTATTTT	CASSLDGSTDAQYF
TRBV5-6	TRBJ1-1	14	.	.	TGTGCCAGCAGCGTAGGGGAGATGAACACTGAAGCTTTCTTT	CASSVGEMNTEAFF
TRBV6-2/TRBV6-3	TRBJ1-2	12	.	many	TGTGCCAGCAGTTACCGGGGGACTGGCTACACCTTC	CASSYRGTGYTF
TRBV5-1	TRBJ2-7	14	.	.	TGCGCCAGCAACGCTGGGACGATTCGGGCCGAGCAGTACTTC	CASNAGTIRAEQYF
TRBV12-3/TRBV12-4	TRBJ2-3	13	.	.	TGTGCCAGCAGTTTAAGTTATGGGGATACGCAGTATTTT	CASSLSYGDTQYF
TRBV10-3	TRBJ2-5	13	.	many	TGTGCCATCAGTGATTCAGGGTTTGAGACCCAGTACTTC	CAISDSGFETQYF
TRBV7-9	TRBJ1-6	17	.	few	TGTGCCAGCAGCCCCCCAGGGGCCCGGGTTGGGGGTTCACCCCTCCACTTT	CASSPPGARVGGSPLHF
TRBV3-1	TRBJ2-1	14	.	.	TGTGCCAGCAGCCATAACAGACTCTACAATGAGCAGTTCTTC	CASSHNRLYNEQFF
TRBV20-1	TRBJ2-7	14	.	many	TGCAGTGCTGCGACCGGGGCAGGGACCTACGAGCAGTACTTC	CSAATGAGTYEQYF
TRBV9	TRBJ2-1	17	TRBD1	.	TGTGCCAGCGGCGTAGGGGACAGGGGGCTAAGGTACAATGAGCAGTTCTTC	CASGVGDRGLRYNEQFF
TRBV5-4	TRBJ1-6	16	.	.	TGTGCCAGCAGCGACAGTCCCCTCTCCTATAATTCACCCCTCCACTTT	CASSDSPLSYNSPLHF
TRBV29-1	TRBJ1-1	14	.	.	TGCAGCGCCCAAGGTCGAAGGGGGAACACTGAAGCTTTCTTT	CSAQGRRGNTEAFF
TRBV12-3/TRBV12-4	TRBJ1-1	12	.	many	TGCGCCAGCAGCTTGGGTGGGGCTGAAGCTTTCTTT	CASSLGGAEAFF
TRBV29-1	TRBJ1-1	13	.	.	TGCAGCGTTGAAGTACAGGTGAACACTGAAGCTTTCTTT	CSVEVQVNTEAFF
TRBV6-2/TRBV6-3	TRBJ2-7	14	TRBD2	many	TGTGCCAGCAGCCGTAGCGGGGGAAGCTACGAGCAGTACTTC	CASSRSGGSYEQYF
TRBV18	TRBJ2-1	11	.	many	TGTGCCAGCTCAAGCGCAAATGAGCAGTTCTTC	CASSSANEQFF
TRBV7-2	TRBJ1-1	14	.	.	TGTGCCAGCAGCTTGAGGAAGAGTGACACTGAAGCTTTCTTT	CASSLRKSDTEAFF
TRBV6-6	TRBJ1-4	14	.	.	TGTGCCAGCAGTTATGACAGAACTAATGAAAAACTGTTTTTT	CASSYDRTNEKLFF
TRBV20-1	TRBJ2-5	13	.	.	TGCAGTGCTACCCAGGATGGCAAAGAGACCCAGTACTTC	CSATQDGKETQYF
TRBV5-1	TRBJ1-2	15	TRBD1	many	TGCGCCAGCAGCTTAGGGGACAGGGATAACTATGGCTACACCTTC	CASSLGDRDNYGYTF
TRBV7-9	TRBJ2-1	12	.	many	TGTGCCAGCAGCGATGAATGGAATGAGCAGTTCTTC	CASSDEWNEQFF